A single sample gave rise to the 18 T cell receptor beta chains below, sequenced in a study of T cell responses to AZD1222 COVID-19 vaccine. The data were produced by immunoSEQ multiplex PCR, yet TCRdb's version contains in-frame clones alone and is incomplete. The data hold around 100,000 clones, with around 94% observed a single time. The sequencing here drew on peripheral blood, taken on day 0 of AZD1222 vaccination. These receptors all stem from an adult in good health.

The CDR3 coding sequence is TGTGCCAGTAGTATGTTACTAGCGGGAGGGTACAATGAGCAGTTCTTC. Amino acid sequence: CASSMLLAGGYNEQFF. The chain has TRBV19 and TRBJ2-1; 13 bases are a match to TRBD2. J gave up 4 bases and V 3 bases, and 3 bases lay outside the gene matches. CDR1 and CDR2 (germline): LNHDA, SQIVND (reference sequence). The CDR3 is made up of 16 amino acids.

The chain couples TRBV3-1 (or the pseudogene TRBV3-2) to TRBJ1-5; weak D call: TRBD1 (6 bases). The CDR3 length is 15 residues. CDR1 is LGHDT and CDR2 is YNNKEL in the germline V gene (reference sequence). The V end was cut by 0 bases, the J end by 8 bases, with 14 bases between. The CDR3 reads CASSQDVAGDEPQHF. The CDR3 nucleotides are TGTGCCAGCAGCCAAGATGTCGCAGGGGACGAGCCCCAGCATTTT.

The CDR3 DNA reads TGTGCCAGCATCCTGGGACAGGGGAGCACTGAAGCTTTCTTT. Translating gives CASILGQGSTEAFF. The chain employs TRBV6-6 and TRBJ1-1, with TRBD1 identical over 10 bases. This CDR3 is built from 14 residues. Germline V CDR1 and CDR2: MNHNY, SVGAGI (reference sequence). V shed 7 bases, J shed 4 bases, and the junction held 6 bases outside the gene matches.

J is TRBJ1-2 and V is TRBV30; TRBD1 is a possible D gene (5 bases). This CDR3 region has 14 residues. CDR1 is GTSNPN and CDR2 is SVGIG in the germline V gene (reference sequence). V shed 0 bases and J shed 4 bases, with 12 bases lying between them. The CDR3 DNA follows: TGTGCCTGGAGTGTAGGGGAGGGCAGCTATGGCTACACCTTC. Protein: CAWSVGEGSYGYTF.

The chain uses TRBV11-2 and TRBJ1-6; D call uncertain. Germline values: CDR1 SGHAT, CDR2 FQNNGV. The CDR3 runs 13 residues. V was shortened by 7 bases and J by 10 bases, with 14 bases between the two germline ends. As DNA, the CDR3 is TGTGCCAGCACCATCGGGGATAGGTCACCCCTCCACTTT. Protein product: CASTIGDRSPLHF.

The chain recombines TRBV7-2 with TRBJ1-1; D remains unclear. Deletions cut 3 bases from V and 10 bases from J, with 12 bases between. Germline V gives CDR1 SGHTA, CDR2 FQGNSA. The length of the CDR3 is 12 residues. The CDR3 DNA reads as TGTGCCAGCAGCTTGCATCGAGGTGCAGCTTTCTTT. Translation gives CASSLHRGAAFF.

The chain uses TRBV5-4 and TRBJ2-2; 10 nucleotides align to TRBD2. The germline gives CDR1 SGHNT, CDR2 YYREEE (reference sequence). V shed 1 base, J shed 9 bases, and the junction held 6 bases outside the gene matches. CDR3 length: 15 residues. The CDR3 region is CASSLPSGSGRELFF. The CDR3 region has the DNA TGTGCCAGCAGCTTGCCTAGCGGGAGTGGCCGGGAGCTGTTTTTT. Full variable domain (outside the CDR3, taken from reference TRBV5-4 and TRBJ2-2): ETGVTQSPTHLIKTRGQQVTLRCSSQSGHNTVSWYQQALGQGPQFIFQYYREEENGRGNFPPRFSGLQFPNYSSELNVNALELDDSALYLCASSLPSGSGRELFFGEGSRLTVL.

This rearrangement joins TRBV28 to TRBJ2-2; possible D gene TRBD2, 6 bases. Trimming took off 6 bases at V and 8 bases at J, with 10 bases between the two ends. The CDR3 runs 12 residues. CDR1 is MDHEN, CDR2 SYDVKM, per germline. CDR3 amino acids: CASRLARGELFF. CDR3 nucleotide sequence: TGTGCCAGCAGACTAGCACGAGGGGAGCTGTTTTTT.

This chain connects TRBV28 to TRBJ1-2, with D perhaps matching TRBD1 (6 bases). The CDR3 contains 14 residues. Between the trimmed V and J ends, which lost 6 bases and 7 bases, there was a span of 18 bases. CDR1 MDHEN and CDR2 SYDVKM come from the germline V gene. The CDR3 DNA sequence: TGTGCCAGCAGAGGGGGGGACCTTGAAGGTGGCTACACCTTC. Its translation: CASRGGDLEGGYTF.

The chain links TRBV29-1 to TRBJ1-3; D is perhaps TRBD1 (5 bases). The CDR3 totals 13 residues. V was pared by 3 bases and J by 0 bases, with 6 bases between. Germline assignment: CDR1 SQVTM and CDR2 ANQGSEA. The CDR3 region has the DNA TGCAGCGTTGATGACAGCTCTGGAAACACCATATATTTT. Its protein product is CSVDDSSGNTIYF.

This sequence joins TRBV11-3 and TRBJ2-1; the D is unclear. The length of the CDR3 is 15 residues. V lost 0 bases to trimming and J lost 6 bases, with 12 bases between them. The germline CDR1 and CDR2 sequences are SGHNT and YENEEA. CDR3: CASSLDRQLLNEQFF. The CDR3 DNA is TGTGCCAGCAGCTTAGATCGTCAACTGCTCAATGAGCAGTTCTTC.

CDR3 nucleotide sequence: TGTGCCAGTAGTACCTATGGGGACCCCCAGGGGCGAGGCTACACCTTC. This gives the protein CASSTYGDPQGRGYTF. The chain recombines TRBV19 with TRBJ1-2; TRBD1 is a possible D gene (6 bases). With 4 bases removed from V and 8 bases from J, the gap between germline ends came to 23 bases. The CDR3 has 16 amino acids. CDR1 is LNHDA, CDR2 SQIVND, per germline (reference sequence).

V usage is TRBV2 and J usage is TRBJ1-5, with 7 bases identical to TRBD1. This CDR3 is 16 amino acids long. The germline gives CDR1 SNHLY, CDR2 FYNNEI. Trimming cost V 7 bases and J 5 bases; bases outside gene matches: 14. CDR3 protein: CASNPSLGQGDQPQHF. The CDR3 region has the DNA TGTGCCAGCAACCCCTCATTGGGCCAGGGGGATCAGCCCCAGCATTTT.

This clone showed up just once. The chain employs TRBV9 and TRBJ2-3; D is possibly TRBD1 (5 bases). The CDR3 sequence is 15 residues long. Trimming took off 0 bases at V and 9 bases at J, with 17 bases between the two ends. Germline V gene data show CDR1 as SGDLS and CDR2 as YYNGEE. The CDR3 here is CASSVATQVLDTQYF. DNA of the CDR3: TGTGCCAGCAGCGTAGCCACACAGGTTCTCGACACGCAGTATTTT.

J is TRBJ1-3 and V is TRBV11-3; 11 bases fit TRBD1. Germline CDR1 SGHNT, CDR2 YENEEA. Trimming removed 5 bases from V and 4 bases from J; junction bases left unmatched: 4. CDR3 size: 15 residues. The CDR3 reads CASSQGQGAGNTIYF. CDR3 bases: TGTGCCAGCAGCCAAGGACAGGGGGCAGGAAACACCATATATTTT.

The V call is TRBV27, the J call TRBJ1-2, with 7 positions matching TRBD1. Trimming took 7 bases from V and 3 from J; bases not matched to a gene: 11. Germline lookup yields CDR1 MNHEY and CDR2 SMNVEV (reference sequence). CDR3 size: 15 residues. CDR3: CASTSGGGAHYGYTF. CDR3 in DNA: TGTGCCAGCACCTCCGGAGGGGGCGCACACTATGGCTACACCTTC.

This clone was counted at least ten times. The chain combines TRBV6-1 with TRBJ1-4; maybe TRBD1 (5 bases). Trimming shortened V by 1 base and J by 4 bases, and 13 bases separated the two germline ends. The CDR3 has 16 amino acids. CDR1 is MNHNS and CDR2 is SASEGT in the germline V gene. CDR3 sequence reads: CASSEVEGTGNEKLFF. Here the CDR3 DNA reads TGTGCCAGCAGTGAAGTGGAGGGGACGGGTAATGAAAAACTGTTTTTT.

The chain uses TRBV11-2 and TRBJ2-7; TRBD2 matches 7 bases. With V trimmed by 0 bases and J by 3 bases, 14 bases remained unmatched. This CDR3 contains 18 residues. The V gene's germline CDR1 is SGHAT and CDR2 FQNNGV. CDR3 protein: CASSLDPSVGLAVYEQYF. The CDR3 region has the DNA TGTGCCAGCAGCTTAGATCCTTCGGTAGGGCTAGCGGTCTACGAGCAGTACTTC.